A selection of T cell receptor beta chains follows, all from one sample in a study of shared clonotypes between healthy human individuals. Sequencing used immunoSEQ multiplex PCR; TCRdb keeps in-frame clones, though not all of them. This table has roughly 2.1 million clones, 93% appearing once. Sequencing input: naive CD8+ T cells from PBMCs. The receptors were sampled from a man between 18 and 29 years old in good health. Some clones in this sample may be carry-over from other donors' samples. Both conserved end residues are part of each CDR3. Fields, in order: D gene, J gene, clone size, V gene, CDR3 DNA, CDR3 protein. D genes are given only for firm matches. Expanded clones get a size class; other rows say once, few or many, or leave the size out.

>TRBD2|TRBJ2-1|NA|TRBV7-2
TGTGCCAGCAGCTTAAGGCTAGCGGGCGGCAATGAGCAGTTCTTC
CASSLRLAGGNEQFF
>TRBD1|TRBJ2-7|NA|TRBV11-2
TGTGCCAGCAGCCAAACAGGGGGCCAAAGCTCCTACGAGCAGTACTTC
CASSQTGGQSSYEQYF
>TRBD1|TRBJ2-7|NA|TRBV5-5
TGTGCCAGCAGCTCGACAGGGGTTGTCCACGAGCAGTACTTC
CASSSTGVVHEQYF
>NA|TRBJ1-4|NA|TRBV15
TGTGCCACCAGCAACCAAAGGTGGCGGACGGATAATGAAAAACTGTTTTTT
CATSNQRWRTDNEKLFF
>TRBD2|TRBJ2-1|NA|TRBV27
TGTGCCAGCAGTTTCAGTGGCCCTAGCGGGTACAATGAGCAGTTCTTC
CASSFSGPSGYNEQFF
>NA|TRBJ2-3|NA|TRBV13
TGTGCCAGCAGCTTAATGGAGACAAGAGGCACAGATACGCAGTATTTT
CASSLMETRGTDTQYF
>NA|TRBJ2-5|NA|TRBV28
TGTGCCAGCAGTTCCCGATCTCGGGGGCAAGAGACCCAGTACTTC
CASSSRSRGQETQYF
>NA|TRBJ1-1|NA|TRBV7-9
TGTGCCAGCAGCTCCCGGTTTCAGGTTGGGGAGTACACTGAAGCTTTCTTT
CASSSRFQVGEYTEAFF
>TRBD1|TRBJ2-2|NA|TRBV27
TGTGCCAGCAGTTTAGACAGGGGAAACGCCGGGGAGCTGTTTTTT
CASSLDRGNAGELFF
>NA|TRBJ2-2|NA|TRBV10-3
TGTGCCATCTGCCGGGACCATGAGTACACCGGGGAGCTGTTTTTT
CAICRDHEYTGELFF
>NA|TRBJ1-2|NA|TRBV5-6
TGTGCCAGCAGCTTGGTAACAGTCTATGACTATGGCTACACCTTC
CASSLVTVYDYGYTF
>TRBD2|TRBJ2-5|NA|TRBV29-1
TGCAGCGCCGATCTGGATTCAACTAGCGGGCTCAAAGAACTTCAAGAGACCCAGTACTTC
CSADLDSTSGLKELQETQYF
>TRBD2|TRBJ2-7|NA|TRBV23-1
TGCGCCAGCAGTCAATTATCGGCTAGCGGGAGAGTCTACGAGCAGTACTTC
CASSQLSASGRVYEQYF
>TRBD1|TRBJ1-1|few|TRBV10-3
TGTGCCATCAGTGTTCGGACAGGGGGCCTAGAAATGAACACTGAAGCTTTCTTT
CAISVRTGGLEMNTEAFF
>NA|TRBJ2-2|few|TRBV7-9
TGTGCCAGCAGCTTACGGGGTTGGAGGCCCAACACCGGGGAGCTGTTTTTT
CASSLRGWRPNTGELFF
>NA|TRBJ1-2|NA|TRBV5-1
TGCGCCAGCAGCTTAGAGGTGGGCCACTATGGCTACACCTTC
CASSLEVGHYGYTF
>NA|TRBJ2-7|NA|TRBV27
TGTGCCAGCAGTTTGAAGGGCGTATACGAGCAGTACTTC
CASSLKGVYEQYF
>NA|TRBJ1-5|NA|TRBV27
TGTGCCAGCAGATCCCGGGGTAGCAATCAGCCCCAGCATTTT
CASRSRGSNQPQHF
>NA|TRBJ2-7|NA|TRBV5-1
TGCGCCAGCAGCGGGGGGAGCTACGAGCAGTACTTC
CASSGGSYEQYF
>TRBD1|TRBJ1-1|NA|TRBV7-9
TGTGCCAGCAGCTTTACCGGGACAGGGGGCGGCACTGAAGCTTTCTTT
CASSFTGTGGGTEAFF
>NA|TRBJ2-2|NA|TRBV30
TGTGCCTGGAGTGCTGGGTCCACCGGGGAGCTGTTTTTT
CAWSAGSTGELFF
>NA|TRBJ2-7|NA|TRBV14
TGTGCCAGCAGCCGAGACCGGCAACCATCCTACGAGCAGTACTTC
CASSRDRQPSYEQYF
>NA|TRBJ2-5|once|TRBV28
TGTGCCAGCAGCCTCCCGAACAGCGGGCGCAAGACCCAGTACTTC
CASSLPNSGRKTQYF
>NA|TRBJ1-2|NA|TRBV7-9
TGTGCCAGCAGCTTGGCTGCCAACTATGGCTACACCTTC
CASSLAANYGYTF
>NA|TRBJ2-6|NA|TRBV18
TGTGCCAGCTCCCCCACCTCGATAGGAATCTTCTCTGGGGCCAACGTCCTGACTTTC
CASSPTSIGIFSGANVLTF
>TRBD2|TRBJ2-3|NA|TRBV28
TGTGCCAGCAGTTTTTTAGCGGGATCCCCAGATACGCAGTATTTT
CASSFLAGSPDTQYF
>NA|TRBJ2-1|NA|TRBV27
TGTGCCAGCAGTTTAGTCCGCAATGAGCAGTTCTTC
CASSLVRNEQFF